The rows below give T cell receptor beta chains drawn from one sample of a study of cytomegalovirus exposure and HLA in healthy donors. Generated by immunoSEQ multiplex PCR, the TCRdb table keeps only in-frame clones and is missing some. The sample includes 200,000 to 250,000 clones, over 60% seen only once; the top ten take around 2%. Sequencing was carried out using PBMCs. These receptors all stem from a man aged 18 to 35 in good health and CMV-seronegative. CDR3s include the opening cysteine and the closing phenylalanine or tryptophan. The D gene is left open where the match is weak. Rows may omit the clone size; those that give it use once, few, many or a size class.

CDR3: CASSIATGWETQYF
DNA: TGTGCCAGTAGTATAGCTACAGGGTGGGAGACCCAGTACTTC
V: TRBV19
J: TRBJ2-5
D: NA
size: few

CDR3: CASSLRDSPLHF
DNA: TGTGCCAGCAGTTTGCGAGATTCACCCCTCCACTTT
V: TRBV11-3
J: TRBJ1-6
D: NA
size: NA

CDR3: CASSQASGTLYNEQFF
DNA: TGCGCCAGCAGCCAAGCGAGCGGGACCCTCTACAATGAGCAGTTCTTC
V: TRBV4-3
J: TRBJ2-1
D: TRBD2
size: once

CDR3: CAISEGPRTDTQYF
DNA: TGTGCCATCAGTGAGGGCCCACGCACAGATACGCAGTATTTT
V: TRBV10-3
J: TRBJ2-3
D: NA
size: few

CDR3: CAWSVRWGGDEKLFF
DNA: TGTGCCTGGAGTGTACGGTGGGGGGGGGATGAAAAACTGTTTTTT
V: TRBV30
J: TRBJ1-4
D: NA
size: NA

CDR3: CAWLTSLSGGEKLFF
DNA: TGTGCCTGGCTCACCAGCCTGAGTGGCGGGGAAAAACTGTTTTTT
V: TRBV30
J: TRBJ1-4
D: NA
size: few

CDR3: CASSVRDMDSPLHF
DNA: TGTGCCAGCAGCGTAAGGGACATGGATTCACCCCTCCACTTT
V: TRBV9
J: TRBJ1-6
D: NA
size: NA

CDR3: CASSSDRGSYNEQFF
DNA: TGTGCCAGCAGTTCCGACAGGGGCTCCTACAATGAGCAGTTCTTC
V: TRBV5-4
J: TRBJ2-1
D: TRBD1
size: NA

CDR3: CRAKTGNIQYF
DNA: TGCAGAGCCAAGACAGGGAACATTCAGTACTTC
V: TRBV20-1
J: TRBJ2-4
D: TRBD1
size: NA

CDR3: CASREGSDREKLFF
DNA: TGTGCCAGCAGGGAGGGGTCAGACCGGGAGAAACTGTTTTTT
V: TRBV6-6
J: TRBJ1-4
D: NA
size: NA

CDR3: CSVVGQGANEQYF
DNA: TGCAGCGTTGTAGGGCAGGGGGCAAACGAGCAGTACTTC
V: TRBV29-1
J: TRBJ2-7
D: TRBD1
size: NA

CDR3: CASSQGLDRAHEQYF
DNA: TGTGCCAGCAGCCAAGGTCTGGACAGGGCCCACGAGCAGTACTTC
V: TRBV14
J: TRBJ2-7
D: TRBD1
size: NA

CDR3: CASSPQGGREGGNIQYF
DNA: TGTGCCAGCAGCCCCCAAGGCGGGCGGGAGGGAGGAAACATTCAGTACTTC
V: TRBV5-4
J: TRBJ2-4
D: TRBD2
size: NA

CDR3: CASSLQGPGTQETQYF
DNA: TGTGCCAGCAGCTTACAGGGCCCGGGTACTCAAGAGACCCAGTACTTC
V: TRBV7-3
J: TRBJ2-5
D: NA
size: NA

CDR3: CASAFSGRTNEQFF
DNA: TGTGCCAGCGCTTTTAGCGGGAGGACGAATGAGCAGTTCTTC
V: TRBV6-1
J: TRBJ2-1
D: TRBD2
size: NA

CDR3: CASSLRGGFTEAFF
DNA: TGTGCCAGCAGTCTTAGGGGGGGATTCACTGAAGCTTTCTTT
V: TRBV6-5
J: TRBJ1-1
D: NA
size: NA

CDR3: CAFTGVDTGELFF
DNA: TGTGCCTTCACAGGGGTGGACACCGGGGAGCTGTTTTTT
V: TRBV30
J: TRBJ2-2
D: TRBD1
size: NA

CDR3: CASSLGVSPTGGPFNTQYF
DNA: TGTGCCAGCAGCTTAGGGGTATCCCCAACGGGAGGGCCGTTTAATACGCAGTATTTT
V: TRBV11-2
J: TRBJ2-3
D: TRBD2
size: NA